This T cell receptor (beta chain) was captured by sequencing in a study of graft-versus-host responses after intestinal transplantation. The table came from immunoSEQ multiplex PCR; TCRdb's copy has only in-frame clones and leaves some out. The table lists 65,000 to 100,000 clones, 85% to 95% of them singletons. Germline V gene lookup returns CDR1 MGHRA and CDR2 YSYEKL. V gave up 0 bases and J gave up 1 base, with 12 bases separating them. This CDR3 is 16 amino acids long. Worth noting for this clone: Its antigen remains unknown.

The chain carries TRBV4-1 and TRBJ1-1; D gene uncertain. Sequenced here: unstimulated CD8+ T cells sorted from spleen or lymph node cells, sampled before transplant. The TCR sequence derives from a human donor who was the organ donor for an intestinal transplant. The CDR3 nucleotides are TGCGCCAGCAGCCAAGAGGGGATGGGAGGGAACACTGAAGCTTTCTTT. Translating it yields CASSQEGMGGNTEAFF.